Following are 23 T cell receptor beta chains from one sample sequenced in a study of T-cell memory formation after mild COVID-19. TCRdb re-called the 5' RACE reads with MiXCR, one entry per CDR3 protein. The sample has approximately 300,000 distinct CDR3 sequences; approximately 20% are singletons. Sequenced material: PBMCs or a T cell subset sorted from them (not recorded which). All receptors come from a man between 18 and 35 years old who had mild COVID-19 (a few samples of this study predate the infection). Cell type and time point are not known.

The chain employs TRBV12-3 or TRBV12-4 and TRBJ2-2, with 9 nucleotides matching TRBD1. The CDR3 consists of 15 residues. The junction had 6 bases not matched to a gene; V was cut back by 4 bases and J by 6 bases. CDR3 in amino acids: CASSSGRTGAGELFF. In nucleotides, the CDR3 is TGTGCCAGCAGTTCTGGAAGGACAGGGGCCGGGGAGCTGTTTTTT.

The sample holds a few counts of this clonotype. The V call is TRBV18, the J call TRBJ1-5; the D is unclear. Germline lookup yields CDR1 KGHSH and CDR2 LQKENI. The CDR3 consists of 13 residues. V was clipped by 2 bases and J by 7 bases, with 9 bases between them. CDR3 bases: TGTGCCAGCTCACCAGGGAGTGAACAGCCCCAGCATTTT. As protein: CASSPGSEQPQHF.

This rearrangement joins TRBV20-1 to TRBJ1-6; TRBD1 agrees at 7 bases. After removal of 2 bases from V and 0 bases from J, the junction contained 7 bases not matched to a gene. The CDR3 length is 17 residues. CDR1 and CDR2 from the germline V gene are DFQATT and SNEGSKA (reference sequence). This CDR3 is CSARRSQGYSYNSPLHF. The DNA of the CDR3 is TGCAGTGCTAGAAGATCACAGGGGTACTCCTATAATTCACCCCTCCACTTT.

This sequence joins TRBV20-1 and TRBJ2-1; unclear D gene. The germline gives CDR1 DFQATT, CDR2 SNEGSKA (reference sequence). The CDR3 is 16 amino acids. Trimming took 8 bases from V and 8 from J, leaving 28 bases between them. The CDR3 here is CSTTNPRRARPDEQFF. The CDR3, as DNA: TGCAGTACGACAAACCCTAGACGGGCTCGGCCCGATGAGCAGTTCTTC.

The chain couples TRBV6-2 or TRBV6-3 to TRBJ2-5; 7 positions agree with TRBD1. Trimming cost V 5 bases and J 7 bases; bases outside gene matches: 10. The CDR3 loop spans 14 amino acids. The V gene's germline CDR1 is MNHEY and CDR2 SVGEGT. The CDR3 DNA reads TGTGCCAGCAGTGGGACACAGGGGTCCAGGACCCAGTACTTC. It is translated as CASSGTQGSRTQYF.

The chain combines TRBV12-3 or TRBV12-4 with TRBJ1-6; D not resolved. V was clipped by 3 bases and J by 8 bases, with 11 bases between them. CDR3 length equals 14 residues. The DNA of the CDR3 is TGTGCCAGCAGTTTTACCGGGGTTTATTCACCCCTCCACTTT. Amino acid sequence: CASSFTGVYSPLHF.

The chain carries TRBV6-5 and TRBJ1-6; tentative D call: TRBD1 (6 bases). Germline V lookup: CDR1 MNHEY, CDR2 SVGAGI. With 0 bases removed from V and 4 bases from J, the gap between germline ends came to 16 bases. This CDR3 spans 18 amino acids. The CDR3 bases are TGTGCCAGCAGTTACTCGATTCGGGGAGGGGGGTATAATTCACCCCTCCACTTT. As protein: CASSYSIRGGGYNSPLHF.

The CDR3 sequence is CASSQSWIADEQYV. The CDR3 DNA is TGCGCCAGCAGTCAATCGTGGATAGCGGACGAGCAGTACGTC. The rearrangement joins TRBV23-1 to TRBJ2-7, with D tentatively TRBD2 (6 bases). TRBV23-1 is an ORF, and what it does is uncertain. There are 14 residues in the CDR3. Trimming took off 0 bases at V and 5 bases at J, with 11 bases between the two ends.

This clonotype was seen a handful of times. The chain links TRBV5-5 to TRBJ2-4, with TRBD1 identical over 7 bases. Losses at the gene ends were 3 bases for V and 7 bases for J; bases not matched to a gene: 10. The CDR3 is 15 residues long. Per germline, CDR1 SGHKS and CDR2 YYEKEE (reference sequence). DNA of the CDR3: TGTGCCAGCAGCTGGGCAGGGGGTGGACTGAACATTCAGTACTTC. This translates into CASSWAGGGLNIQYF.

The table lists this clonotype with many counts. The chain combines TRBV7-9 with TRBJ2-3; D is ambiguous. Germline CDR1 and CDR2: SEHNR and FQNEAQ (reference sequence). V lost 8 bases and J 2 bases, leaving 11 bases between the germline ends. This CDR3 region has 13 residues. The CDR3 nucleotides read TGTGCCAGCCAAGTGGGTCCCACAGATACGCAGTATTTT. It is translated as CASQVGPTDTQYF.

There are many counts of this clonotype. This chain links TRBV5-1 with TRBJ1-1; D is undetermined. The V end was cut by 6 bases, the J end by 1 base, with 16 bases between. CDR1 is SGHRS, CDR2 YFSETQ, per germline. The CDR3 extends over 15 amino acids. In DNA, the CDR3 is TGCGCCAGCATACCAACCCCGGCCGAGAACACTGAAGCTTTCTTT. The encoded protein is CASIPTPAENTEAFF.

The chain combines TRBV7-9 with TRBJ2-7; no definite D call. V was trimmed by 6 bases and J by 3 bases, leaving 12 bases between them. Germline loops: CDR1 SEHNR, CDR2 FQNEAQ (reference sequence). The CDR3 loop spans 13 amino acids. The CDR3, as DNA: TGTGCCAGCAGTTCTGATAAGTACTACGAGCAGTACTTC. It translates to CASSSDKYYEQYF.

This clonotype was seen a handful of times. This chain uses TRBV4-2 with TRBJ2-1; tentative D call: TRBD2 (6 bases). The germline CDR1 and CDR2 sequences are LGHNA and YNFKEQ. This CDR3 spans 14 amino acids. Trimming took 0 bases from V and 10 from J, leaving 13 bases between them. CDR3 nucleotides: TGTGCCAGCAGCCAAGATAGGCGGGGTCTCGAGCAGTTCTTC. Protein: CASSQDRRGLEQFF.

The V gene is TRBV7-9, the J gene TRBJ1-6; 10 bases align to TRBD1. The CDR3 totals 17 residues. V dropped 1 base and J dropped 6; count of bases not matched to a gene: 6. CDR1 and CDR2 from the germline V gene are SEHNR and FQNEAQ (reference sequence). The CDR3 nucleotides are TGTGCCAGCAGCTTAGGGGACAGGGGAGGTGGTAATTCACCCCTCCACTTT. This translates into CASSLGDRGGGNSPLHF.

This clonotype was recorded a few times. The chain employs TRBV27 and TRBJ2-7; D is uncertain. Germline-derived CDR1 and CDR2 are MNHEY and SMNVEV (reference sequence). V was clipped by 4 bases and J by 6 bases, with 7 bases between them. The CDR3 is made up of 11 amino acids. This CDR3 is CASSYHSEQYF. Written as DNA, the CDR3 is TGTGCCAGCAGTTACCACTCCGAGCAGTACTTC.

The gene calls are TRBV4-1 and TRBJ2-7, with TRBD1 matching 7 bases. This CDR3 contains 15 residues. CDR1 is MGHRA and CDR2 is YSYEKL in the germline V gene. With 3 bases clipped from V and 2 bases from J, the junction kept 7 bases outside the gene matches. The CDR3 region has the DNA TGCGCCAGCAGCCAGGGCCGGGACAGACCCTACGAGCAGTACTTC. Protein sequence: CASSQGRDRPYEQYF.

The rearrangement uses TRBV10-3 and TRBJ2-7, with D tentatively TRBD1 (6 bases). V was cut by 2 bases and J by 3 bases, with 8 bases left in between. This CDR3 has 13 amino acids. Germline lookup yields CDR1 ENHRY and CDR2 SYGVKD. CDR3 nucleotide sequence: TGTGCCATCAGTGAGAACAGGGACTACGAGCAGTACGTC. The encoded protein is CAISENRDYEQYV.

CDR3 residues: CASRNDRKNTEAFF. The CDR3 DNA sequence: TGTGCCAGCAGAAATGACAGGAAGAACACTGAAGCTTTCTTT. The chain combines TRBV12-3 or TRBV12-4 with TRBJ1-1; D perhaps matches TRBD1 (6 bases). Trimming took off 6 bases at V and 1 base at J, with 12 bases between the two ends. The CDR3 has 14 amino acids.

This clonotype was detected many times. The chain carries TRBV10-3 and TRBJ1-2; possibly TRBD1 for D (5 bases). CDR3 length: 13 residues. V lost 6 bases and J 2 bases, leaving 10 bases between the germline ends. Germline V CDR1 and CDR2: ENHRY, SYGVKD. In DNA form, the CDR3 reads TGTGCCATCAGAGGGGCCCTGAACTATGGCTACACCTTC. It encodes CAIRGALNYGYTF.

This clonotype was observed a few times. The chain joins TRBV11-2 to TRBJ2-3, with D tentatively TRBD2 (5 bases). The CDR3 is 13 amino acids. Trimming removed 11 bases at V and 9 bases at J, with 21 bases between. Looked up from germline, CDR1 is SGHAT and CDR2 is FQNNGV. CDR3 DNA sequence: TGTGCCGGAGCCCCCCCCGCTAGCAGCACGCAGTATTTT. Translating gives CAGAPPASSTQYF.

This clonotype has a handful of counts. V usage is TRBV24-1 and J usage is TRBJ1-5, with 9 bases lining up with TRBD1. Germline V lookup: CDR1 KGHDR, CDR2 SFDVKD. Germline trimming cut 4 bases from V and 2 bases from J; bases unmatched to any gene: 5. CDR3 length equals 16 residues. CDR3 loop: CATSDPRTGGNQPQHF. The CDR3 DNA reads as TGTGCCACCAGTGACCCACGGACAGGGGGCAATCAGCCCCAGCATTTT.

The chain carries TRBV6-2 or TRBV6-3 and TRBJ1-5; D might be TRBD1 (6 bases). The V gene lost 2 bases and the J gene lost 6 bases, with 17 bases spanning the gap. This CDR3 region has 16 residues. CDR1 and CDR2 (germline): MNHEY, SVGEGT. In DNA form, the CDR3 reads TGTGCCAGCAGTTACCCCTACAGGGTAGATTCTCAGCCCCAGCATTTT. This encodes CASSYPYRVDSQPQHF.

This clonotype was counted between two and nine times. This sequence joins TRBV27 and TRBJ2-7, with unresolved D. With 6 bases removed from V and 8 bases from J, the gap between germline ends came to 11 bases. The CDR3 sequence is 11 residues long. Germline V gene data show CDR1 as MNHEY and CDR2 as SMNVEV (reference sequence). CDR3 in amino acids: CASREGKKQYV. DNA of the CDR3: TGTGCCAGCAGAGAAGGGAAGAAGCAGTACGTC.